The present T cell receptor (beta chain) was sequenced within a study of Tregs in tolerant kidney transplant recipients. Study-wide background: Mixed chimerism was transient after nonmyeloablative marrow transplants from related graft donors. Findings and caveats of the study: Biological reproducibility was not directly addressed in this study. Validation in larger populations is needed because few patients were studied.

Repertoires were generated with immunoSEQ multiplex PCR, while TCRdb's copy carries only in-frame clones and drops some. The sample consists of some 66,000 clones, 92% of them appearing once. Thawed PBMCs were FACS-sorted into unstimulated CD4+CD25+CD127- regulatory T cells, CD4+CD25- non-regulatory cells, CD4 and CD8 cells. With respect to this clone: Its antigen is undetermined.

The clonotype originates from a human donor who received a combined kidney and bone marrow transplant. This specimen was CD8+ T cells from blood, taken before the transplant.

CDR3 DNA sequence: TGCGCCAGCAGCTCGTACGAGCAGTACTTC. Translation gives CASSSYEQYF. The V call is TRBV5-1, the J call TRBJ2-7; unclear D gene. The CDR3 loop spans 10 amino acids. The V end lost 3 bases, the J end lost 4 bases, and 2 bases lay between the germline ends. Germline V gene lookup returns CDR1 SGHRS and CDR2 YFSETQ.